A selection of T cell receptor beta chains follows, all from one sample in a study of radiotherapy plus CTLA-4 blockade in lung cancer. Sequencing was performed with immunoSEQ multiplex PCR; in TCRdb, only in-frame clones are kept and a portion is missing. This sample has about 87,000 clones, with 70% to 90% found just once. The source material was peripheral blood, sampled from a patient treated with radiotherapy plus ipilimumab. The receptors were sampled from a human donor with non-small cell lung cancer that progressed on radiotherapy plus ipilimumab. CDR3s include the opening cysteine and the closing phenylalanine or tryptophan. The order of the fields is D gene, V gene, clone size, CDR3 length, J gene, CDR3 DNA, CDR3 protein. A D gene is named only where the DNA matches it firmly. Clone size is not always given. Where it is, it says once, few, many or a class for expanded clones.

d_call: .
v_call: TRBV5-6
clone_size: .
cdr3_length: 15
j_call: TRBJ1-6
cdr3_nt: TGTGCCAGCAGCTCGTGGGGCTCCTATAATTCACCCCTCCACTTT
cdr3_aa: CASSSWGSYNSPLHF

d_call: TRBD1
v_call: TRBV19
clone_size: .
cdr3_length: 15
j_call: TRBJ1-5
cdr3_nt: TGTGCCAGTAGTATGGACAGGGCGTTCAATCAGCCCCAGCATTTT
cdr3_aa: CASSMDRAFNQPQHF

d_call: TRBD1
v_call: TRBV2
clone_size: .
cdr3_length: 11
j_call: TRBJ2-5
cdr3_nt: TGTGCCAGCAGCCGACAGGGGAACCCTAACTTC
cdr3_aa: CASSRQGNPNF

d_call: .
v_call: TRBV7-9
clone_size: .
cdr3_length: 14
j_call: TRBJ2-4
cdr3_nt: TGTGCCAGCAGCTTTCGACAGGCATTGGACATTCAGTACTTC
cdr3_aa: CASSFRQALDIQYF

d_call: .
v_call: TRBV6-6
clone_size: .
cdr3_length: 12
j_call: TRBJ1-1
cdr3_nt: TGTGCCAGCAGTTACACGGTATCTGAGGCTTTCTTT
cdr3_aa: CASSYTVSEAFF

d_call: .
v_call: TRBV15
clone_size: .
cdr3_length: 14
j_call: TRBJ1-1
cdr3_nt: TGTGCCACCAGCCCGCGACCTGGGCACACTGAAGCTTTCTTT
cdr3_aa: CATSPRPGHTEAFF

d_call: .
v_call: TRBV1
clone_size: .
cdr3_length: 18
j_call: TRBJ2-7
cdr3_nt: TGCACCAGCAGCCAAGAGGCCAGGGTAGATGAGAGGGACTACGAGCAGTACTTC
cdr3_aa: CTSSQEARVDERDYEQYF

d_call: TRBD1
v_call: TRBV9
clone_size: .
cdr3_length: 17
j_call: TRBJ2-7
cdr3_nt: TGTGCCAGCAGCGGTCCGGGACAGCTCCTGGCTGCCTACGAGCAGTACTTC
cdr3_aa: CASSGPGQLLAAYEQYF

d_call: TRBD2
v_call: TRBV7-6
clone_size: .
cdr3_length: 14
j_call: TRBJ2-7
cdr3_nt: TGTGCCAGCAGCTTAGGGCAGGGAGGGTACGAGCAGTACTTC
cdr3_aa: CASSLGQGGYEQYF

d_call: .
v_call: TRBV4-1
clone_size: .
cdr3_length: 15
j_call: TRBJ1-2
cdr3_nt: TGCGCCAGCAGCCAAGACATATGGCAGGGGTATGGCTACACCTTC
cdr3_aa: CASSQDIWQGYGYTF

d_call: .
v_call: TRBV30
clone_size: .
cdr3_length: 14
j_call: TRBJ2-4
cdr3_nt: TGTGCCTGTCAGAAAGTTCTAGCCAAAAACATTCAGTACTTC
cdr3_aa: CACQKVLAKNIQYF

d_call: .
v_call: TRBV5-8
clone_size: .
cdr3_length: 15
j_call: TRBJ2-3
cdr3_nt: TGTGCCAGCAGCTTGGGGACTGGGCTTAAAGATACGCAGTATTTT
cdr3_aa: CASSLGTGLKDTQYF

d_call: TRBD1
v_call: TRBV28
clone_size: .
cdr3_length: 15
j_call: TRBJ2-1
cdr3_nt: TGTGCCAGCAGCCGGGAATCAGGGACAGGGGGCCTGCAGTTCTTC
cdr3_aa: CASSRESGTGGLQFF

d_call: .
v_call: TRBV5-1
clone_size: .
cdr3_length: 15
j_call: TRBJ1-5
cdr3_nt: TGCGCCAGCAGCTTGGATGGGGACACCTATCAGCCCCAGCATTTT
cdr3_aa: CASSLDGDTYQPQHF

d_call: .
v_call: TRBV7-9
clone_size: few
cdr3_length: 13
j_call: TRBJ1-4
cdr3_nt: TGTGCCAGCAGCCCCACCTCGGGCGAAAAACTGTTTTTT
cdr3_aa: CASSPTSGEKLFF

d_call: .
v_call: TRBV4-3
clone_size: .
cdr3_length: 13
j_call: TRBJ2-7
cdr3_nt: TGCGCCAGCAGCCAAGACATCCTCGCGTGGCAGTACTTC
cdr3_aa: CASSQDILAWQYF

d_call: .
v_call: TRBV6-5
clone_size: .
cdr3_length: 13
j_call: TRBJ2-1
cdr3_nt: TGTGCCAGCAGCCGGGACTTCCCCAATGAGCAGTTCTTC
cdr3_aa: CASSRDFPNEQFF

d_call: TRBD1
v_call: TRBV11-3
clone_size: .
cdr3_length: 19
j_call: TRBJ1-5
cdr3_nt: TGTGCCAGCAGCTCCCGCCCCCAAACGGACAGGGGCCATAATCAGCCCCAGCATTTT
cdr3_aa: CASSSRPQTDRGHNQPQHF

d_call: .
v_call: TRBV28
clone_size: .
cdr3_length: 14
j_call: TRBJ1-2
cdr3_nt: TGTGCCAGCAGTTACGGGGGGTCTAACTATGGCTACACCTTC
cdr3_aa: CASSYGGSNYGYTF

d_call: .
v_call: TRBV5-4
clone_size: .
cdr3_length: 14
j_call: TRBJ1-1
cdr3_nt: TGTGCCAGCAGCTTACGGGGGCCGAACACTGAAGCTTTCTTT
cdr3_aa: CASSLRGPNTEAFF

d_call: .
v_call: TRBV7-2
clone_size: .
cdr3_length: 14
j_call: TRBJ1-1
cdr3_nt: TGTGCCAGCAGCTTAGCAGCCGGGGTTACTGAAGCTTTCTTT
cdr3_aa: CASSLAAGVTEAFF

d_call: .
v_call: TRBV19
clone_size: .
cdr3_length: 15
j_call: TRBJ2-1
cdr3_nt: TGTGCCAGTAGACCGGGGCAGGGGTCCTACAATGAGCAGTTCTTC
cdr3_aa: CASRPGQGSYNEQFF

d_call: TRBD1
v_call: TRBV5-3
clone_size: .
cdr3_length: 20
j_call: TRBJ1-5
cdr3_nt: TGTGCCAGAAGCTTGCCGGGACAGGCCCTTTGCACATATAGCAATCAGCCCCAGCATTTT
cdr3_aa: CARSLPGQALCTYSNQPQHF

d_call: .
v_call: TRBV5-1
clone_size: .
cdr3_length: 14
j_call: TRBJ1-2
cdr3_nt: TGCGCCAGCAGCTTTGACAAATCAAACTATGGCTACACCTTC
cdr3_aa: CASSFDKSNYGYTF

d_call: .
v_call: TRBV5-5
clone_size: .
cdr3_length: 13
j_call: TRBJ2-7
cdr3_nt: TGTGCCAGCAGCTTGTATATGGTCTACGAGCAGTACTTC
cdr3_aa: CASSLYMVYEQYF

d_call: .
v_call: TRBV18
clone_size: .
cdr3_length: 14
j_call: TRBJ2-7
cdr3_nt: TGTGCCAGCTCACGGACCGTCGACTCCTACGAGCAGTACTTC
cdr3_aa: CASSRTVDSYEQYF

d_call: .
v_call: TRBV2
clone_size: .
cdr3_length: 14
j_call: TRBJ2-6
cdr3_nt: TGTGCCAGCATGACCCTCTCTGGGGCCAACGTCCTGACTTTC
cdr3_aa: CASMTLSGANVLTF

d_call: TRBD2
v_call: TRBV29-1
clone_size: .
cdr3_length: 13
j_call: TRBJ2-4
cdr3_nt: TGCAGCGGGATACTAGCGGGGGGGAGCATTCAGTACTTC
cdr3_aa: CSGILAGGSIQYF

d_call: TRBD2
v_call: TRBV7-9
clone_size: .
cdr3_length: 19
j_call: TRBJ2-1
cdr3_nt: TGTGCCAGCAGCCGTACCGGGACAGCTAGCGGGAGGATGGGAAATGAGCAGTTCTTC
cdr3_aa: CASSRTGTASGRMGNEQFF

d_call: .
v_call: TRBV18
clone_size: .
cdr3_length: 11
j_call: TRBJ2-7
cdr3_nt: TGTGCCAGCTCACCAAGACCGGCCCGGTACTTC
cdr3_aa: CASSPRPARYF

d_call: .
v_call: TRBV18
clone_size: .
cdr3_length: 14
j_call: TRBJ2-5
cdr3_nt: TGTGCCAGCTCACCTCCCGGAGATGGAGAGACCCAGTACTTC
cdr3_aa: CASSPPGDGETQYF

d_call: TRBD1
v_call: TRBV30
clone_size: once
cdr3_length: 15
j_call: TRBJ2-1
cdr3_nt: TGTGCCAGTAATATCGGGACAGGGGGCACAAATGAGCAGTTCTTC
cdr3_aa: CASNIGTGGTNEQFF

d_call: .
v_call: TRBV6-1
clone_size: .
cdr3_length: 13
j_call: TRBJ1-1
cdr3_nt: TGTGCCAGCAAGTTCGCCGTGAACACTGAAGCTTTCTTT
cdr3_aa: CASKFAVNTEAFF

d_call: TRBD2
v_call: TRBV4-1
clone_size: .
cdr3_length: 16
j_call: TRBJ2-5
cdr3_nt: TGCGCCAGCAGCCAAGGGGTAGCGGGTAACCAAGAGACCCAGTACTTC
cdr3_aa: CASSQGVAGNQETQYF

d_call: .
v_call: TRBV19
clone_size: .
cdr3_length: 16
j_call: TRBJ2-3
cdr3_nt: TGTGCCAGTACCCCCGGACAGAGCTATAGCACAGATACGCAGTATTTT
cdr3_aa: CASTPGQSYSTDTQYF

d_call: .
v_call: TRBV9
clone_size: .
cdr3_length: 15
j_call: TRBJ2-2
cdr3_nt: TGTGCCAGCAGCGTTGGGCAACAGAACACCGGGGAGCTGTTTTTT
cdr3_aa: CASSVGQQNTGELFF

d_call: .
v_call: TRBV9
clone_size: .
cdr3_length: 16
j_call: TRBJ1-6
cdr3_nt: TGTGCCAGCAGCGTAGATGAGGGGCCAGGATCGTCACCCCTCCACTTT
cdr3_aa: CASSVDEGPGSSPLHF

d_call: .
v_call: TRBV27
clone_size: few
cdr3_length: 15
j_call: TRBJ1-6
cdr3_nt: TGTGCCAGCAGTTTATCTCAGGGTCCTAATTCACCCCTCCACTTT
cdr3_aa: CASSLSQGPNSPLHF

d_call: TRBD2
v_call: TRBV9
clone_size: .
cdr3_length: 14
j_call: TRBJ2-4
cdr3_nt: TGTGCCAGCAGCCTTAGCGGGGCCCCGGACATTCAGTACTTC
cdr3_aa: CASSLSGAPDIQYF

d_call: .
v_call: TRBV27
clone_size: .
cdr3_length: 13
j_call: TRBJ1-1
cdr3_nt: TGTGCCAGCAGTTGGGGCGTGAACACTGAAGCTTTCTTT
cdr3_aa: CASSWGVNTEAFF

d_call: .
v_call: TRBV25-1
clone_size: once
cdr3_length: 16
j_call: TRBJ1-2
cdr3_nt: TGTGCCAGCAGTTCCCCGGCGGGCAGGATCCCTCGTGGCTACACCTTC
cdr3_aa: CASSSPAGRIPRGYTF